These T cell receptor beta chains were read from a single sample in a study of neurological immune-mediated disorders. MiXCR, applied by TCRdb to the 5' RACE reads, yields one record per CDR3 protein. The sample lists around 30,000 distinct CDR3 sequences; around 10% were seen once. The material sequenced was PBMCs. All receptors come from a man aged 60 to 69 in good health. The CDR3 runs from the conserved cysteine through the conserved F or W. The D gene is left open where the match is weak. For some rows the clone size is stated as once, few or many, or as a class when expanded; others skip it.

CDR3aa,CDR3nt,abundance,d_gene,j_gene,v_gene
CASSLAGQGSGTEAFF,TGCGCCAGCAGCTTGGCGGGACAGGGGTCTGGCACTGAAGCTTTCTTT,many,TRBD1,TRBJ1-1,TRBV5-1
CASSLMQVSDTPYF,TGCGCCAGCAGCTTGATGCAGGTTTCGGATACGCCGTATTTT,NA,NA,TRBJ2-3,TRBV5-1
CASSQDPQRGAHEQFF,TGTGCCAGCAGCCAAGATCCCCAGCGGGGGGCCCATGAGCAGTTCTTC,many,TRBD2,TRBJ2-1,TRBV3-1
CSARPDSAIYEQYF,TGCAGTGCTAGACCCGACAGTGCTATCTACGAGCAGTACTTC,many,NA,TRBJ2-7,TRBV20-1
CSARAGSRFSGPQHF,TGCAGTGCTAGAGCAGGAAGTAGGTTTTCAGGGCCCCAGCATTTT,many,NA,TRBJ1-5,TRBV20-1
CASSSRPSEQYF,TGTGCCAGCAGTTCGAGACCGTCTGAGCAGTACTTC,NA,NA,TRBJ2-7,TRBV28
CASSLGRTGGGYGYTF,TGTGCCAGCAGCTTGGGACGGACAGGGGGCGGCTATGGCTACACCTTC,many,TRBD1,TRBJ1-2,TRBV5-6
CASSFTTGTDTQYF,TGTGCCAGCAGCTTCACTACAGGGACAGATACGCAGTATTTT,many,NA,TRBJ2-3,TRBV7-6
CSTPGGDGTDTQYF,TGCAGTACACCGGGTGGAGACGGGACAGATACGCAGTATTTT,many,NA,TRBJ2-3,TRBV20-1
CASSYGHQETQYF,TGTGCCAGCTCCTACGGCCACCAAGAGACCCAGTACTTC,many,NA,TRBJ2-5,TRBV18
CSVREVANSPLHF,TGCAGCGTTCGAGAGGTTGCTAATTCACCCCTCCACTTT,many,NA,TRBJ1-6,TRBV29-1
CASSSGTSGTKRELFF,TGTGCCAGCAGTTCAGGGACTAGCGGTACTAAGAGGGAGCTGTTTTTT,many,TRBD2,TRBJ2-2,TRBV6-2/TRBV6-3
CASSLYRNYGYTF,TGTGCCAGCAGTTTGTACAGGAACTATGGCTACACCTTC,NA,NA,TRBJ1-2,TRBV27
CSARPSGDNEHFF,TGCAGTGCTCGCCCTAGCGGGGACAATGAGCATTTCTTC,NA,TRBD2,TRBJ2-1,TRBV20-1